This TCR beta chain is from a study of blood T cell repertoires in COVID-19. Study at large: The analysed material was cDNA or gDNA that came from T cells, B-cell-depleted T cells, or PBMCs.

CDR1 is MNHNY and CDR2 is SVGAGI in the germline V gene (reference sequence). V was cut by 1 base and J by 4 bases, with 8 bases left in between. This CDR3 has 15 residues. The table came from immunoSEQ multiplex PCR; TCRdb's copy has only in-frame clones and leaves some out. The repertoire includes around 75,000 clones, around 89% of them detected once, and roughly a fifth sits in the top ten. The source material was peripheral blood. This sequence was found in a human donor in a cohort sampled during active COVID-19. J is TRBJ1-6 and V is TRBV6-6; D remains unclear. CDR3 DNA sequence: TGTGCCAGCAGTTACTACGGGGAATATAATTCACCCCTCCACTTT. Its translation is CASSYYGEYNSPLHF.